This T cell receptor (beta chain) originates from a study of human T cells and chemical hapten exposure. CDR3 size: 13 residues. The V and J ends lost 0 bases and 9 bases respectively, with 10 bases between them. Germline assignment: CDR1 MNHEY and CDR2 SVGEGT. Each CDR3 protein gets one entry after TCRdb re-called the RACE reads with MiXCR. The sample consists of about 190,000 distinct CDR3 sequences, approximately 26% of them appearing once. In its sample, this clonotype was seen a few times. Time point meaning: patch test 3, about 24 weeks after DPC sensitization. The sample's treatment: therapeutic diphenylcyclopropenone sensitization with weekly scalp DPC.

This receptor was obtained from a woman aged 40-49 years with alopecia areata. Some clones in this sample may be carry-over from other donors' samples. J is TRBJ2-3 and V is TRBV6-2 or TRBV6-3, with D perhaps assigned TRBD1 or TRBD2 (5 bases each). The sample consisted of whole blood, taken in connection with sensitization to the hapten diphenylcyclopropenone (DPC). The CDR3 nucleotides are TGTGCCAGCAGTTACTCGACCGGGACCACGCAGTATTTT. The encoded protein is CASSYSTGTTQYF.